This T cell receptor beta chain was observed in a study of T cells in narcolepsy. Findings of the study overall: Autoreactive clonotypes reportedly recurred in blood of same and different patients, not controls.

In the case of this clone: Antigen specificity is unknown.

Using immunoSEQ multiplex PCR, the repertoire was profiled, and TCRdb retains in-frame clones only, with some absent. This table holds fewer than 30,000 clones, more than 80% found once. The CDR3 has 14 residues. V dropped 6 bases and J dropped 5; count of bases not matched to a gene: 9. Germline V gene data show CDR1 as MNHEY and CDR2 as SMNVEV (reference sequence). This sequence joins TRBV27 and TRBJ1-2; TRBD1 aligns across 7 bases. The source material was CD45RA- memory CD4+ T cells from PBMCs. The clonotype was recovered from a human donor with narcolepsy. Here the CDR3 DNA reads TGTGCCAGCAGCCTCGGGGTGACAGGGTATGGCTACACCTTC. This codes for CASSLGVTGYGYTF.